This T cell receptor beta chain originates from a study of shared clonotypes between healthy human individuals. Overall study results and limits: Incompleteness in sorted-subset sequencing, despite large depth, was shown by rarefaction.

Every immunoSEQ plate was one replicate of a subset's evenly spread DNA. Clones were sequenced by immunoSEQ multiplex PCR, and TCRdb holds only the in-frame ones, with some missing. Of 110,000 or so clones listed, approximately 70% are singletons. The table lists this clone with a few counts. The target antigen is unknown. Germline lookup yields CDR1 DFQATT and CDR2 SNEGSKA (reference sequence). V was trimmed by 6 bases and J by 3 bases, leaving 9 bases between them. This CDR3 is 11 amino acids long. The sequencing input was memory CD8+ T cells sorted from blood. Specified subset: CD45RO+ cells pooled with CCR7-negative TemRA cells. The genes are TRBV20-1 and TRBJ2-7; D ambiguous. This sequence originates from a woman in her 30s in good health. CDR3 protein: CSARNGYEQYF. DNA for the CDR3: TGCAGTGCCAGGAACGGCTACGAGCAGTACTTC.